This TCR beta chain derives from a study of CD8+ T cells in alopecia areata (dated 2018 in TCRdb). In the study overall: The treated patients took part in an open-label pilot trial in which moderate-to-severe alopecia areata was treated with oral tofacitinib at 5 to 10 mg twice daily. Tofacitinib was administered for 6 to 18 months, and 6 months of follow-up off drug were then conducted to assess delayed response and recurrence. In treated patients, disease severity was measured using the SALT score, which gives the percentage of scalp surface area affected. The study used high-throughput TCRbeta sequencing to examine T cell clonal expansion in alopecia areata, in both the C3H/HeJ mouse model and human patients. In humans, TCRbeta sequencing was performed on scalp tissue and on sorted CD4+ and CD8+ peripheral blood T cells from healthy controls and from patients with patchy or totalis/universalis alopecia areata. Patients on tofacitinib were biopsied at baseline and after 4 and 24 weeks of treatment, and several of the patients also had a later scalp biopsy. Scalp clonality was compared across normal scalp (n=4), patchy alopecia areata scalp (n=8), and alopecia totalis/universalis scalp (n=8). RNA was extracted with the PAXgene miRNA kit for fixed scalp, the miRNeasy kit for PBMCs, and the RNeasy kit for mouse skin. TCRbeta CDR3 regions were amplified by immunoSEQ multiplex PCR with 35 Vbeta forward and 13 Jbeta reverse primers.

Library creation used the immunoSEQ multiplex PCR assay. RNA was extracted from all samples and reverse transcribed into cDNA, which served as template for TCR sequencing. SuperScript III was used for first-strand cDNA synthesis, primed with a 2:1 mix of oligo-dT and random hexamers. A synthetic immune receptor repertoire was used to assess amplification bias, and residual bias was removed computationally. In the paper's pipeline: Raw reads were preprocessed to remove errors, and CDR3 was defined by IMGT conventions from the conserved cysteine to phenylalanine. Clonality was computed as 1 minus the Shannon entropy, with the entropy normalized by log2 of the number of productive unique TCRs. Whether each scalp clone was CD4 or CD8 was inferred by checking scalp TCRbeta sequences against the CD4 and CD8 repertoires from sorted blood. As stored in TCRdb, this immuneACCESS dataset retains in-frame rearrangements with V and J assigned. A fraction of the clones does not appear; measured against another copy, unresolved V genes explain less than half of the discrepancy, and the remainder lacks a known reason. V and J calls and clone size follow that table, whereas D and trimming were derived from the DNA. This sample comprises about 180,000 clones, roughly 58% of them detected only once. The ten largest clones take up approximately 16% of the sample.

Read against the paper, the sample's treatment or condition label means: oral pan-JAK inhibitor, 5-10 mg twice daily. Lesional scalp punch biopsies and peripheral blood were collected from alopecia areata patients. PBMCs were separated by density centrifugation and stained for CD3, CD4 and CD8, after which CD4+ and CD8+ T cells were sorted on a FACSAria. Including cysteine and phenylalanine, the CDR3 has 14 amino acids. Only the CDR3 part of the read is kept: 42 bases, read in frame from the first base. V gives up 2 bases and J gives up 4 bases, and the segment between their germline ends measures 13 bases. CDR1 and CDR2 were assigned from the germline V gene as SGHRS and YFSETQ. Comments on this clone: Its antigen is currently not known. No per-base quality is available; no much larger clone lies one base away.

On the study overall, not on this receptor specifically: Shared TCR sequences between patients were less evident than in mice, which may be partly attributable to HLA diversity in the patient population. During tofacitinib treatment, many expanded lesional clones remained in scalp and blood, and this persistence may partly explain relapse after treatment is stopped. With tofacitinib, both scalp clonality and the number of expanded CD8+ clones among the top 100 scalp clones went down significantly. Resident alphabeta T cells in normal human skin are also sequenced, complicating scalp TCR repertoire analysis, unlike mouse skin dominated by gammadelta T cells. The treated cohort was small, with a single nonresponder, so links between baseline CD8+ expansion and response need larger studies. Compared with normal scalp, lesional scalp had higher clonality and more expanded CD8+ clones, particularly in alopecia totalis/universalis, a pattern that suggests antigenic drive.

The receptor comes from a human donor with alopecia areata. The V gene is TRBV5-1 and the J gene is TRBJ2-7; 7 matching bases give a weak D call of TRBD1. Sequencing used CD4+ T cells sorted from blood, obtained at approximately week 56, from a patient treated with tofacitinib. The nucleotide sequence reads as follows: TGCGCCAGCAGCTTAGACAGGGCGGGATACGAGCAGTACTTC. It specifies CASSLDRAGYEQYF.